These 25 T cell receptor beta chains were sequenced from one sample in a study of T cell changes during pregnancy in multiple sclerosis. Method: immunoSEQ multiplex PCR; TCRdb's copy keeps in-frame clones and lacks some. The repertoire holds more than 40,000 clones, with approximately 91% as singletons. The sequenced sample was CD8+ T cells from peripheral blood mononuclear cells, obtained in the third trimester of pregnancy. The receptors were gathered from a female donor with multiple sclerosis, enrolled in a pregnancy study.

The chain couples TRBV19 to TRBJ2-2; D might be TRBD1 (6 bases). Per the germline V gene, CDR1 is LNHDA and CDR2 is SQIVND (reference sequence). V was cut by 3 bases and J by 3 bases, with 17 bases left in between. CDR3 length: 17 residues. The CDR3 is CASSIPGTNYHTGELFF. The CDR3 nucleotides are TGTGCCAGTAGTATCCCTGGGACAAACTACCACACCGGGGAGCTGTTTTTT. Drawing the rest from reference TRBV19 and TRBJ2-2, the complete variable domain is DGGITQSPKYLFRKEGQNVTLSCEQNLNHDAMYWYRQDPGQGLRLIYYSQIVNDFQKGDIAEGYSVSREKKESFPLTVTSAQKNPTAFYLCASSIPGTNYHTGELFFGEGSRLTVL.

The chain's CDR3 is CASSLGQGKREQYF. The CDR3 DNA sequence: TGTGCCAGCAGTTTAGGGCAGGGCAAGAGGGAGCAGTACTTC. This rearrangement joins TRBV27 to TRBJ2-7; D is possibly TRBD1 (5 bases). Trimming stripped 2 bases from V and 7 bases from J, with 15 bases between. The CDR3 sequence is 14 residues long. The germline gives CDR1 MNHEY, CDR2 SMNVEV (reference sequence).

The chain recombines TRBV30 with TRBJ2-1, with 8 bases fitting TRBD2. The V and J ends lost 1 base and 2 bases, in that order; junction bases with no gene match: 4. The CDR3 has 15 residues. The germline V gene encodes CDR1 GTSNPN and CDR2 SVGIG (reference sequence). The DNA for the CDR3 is TGTGCCTGGAGTGAGATCGGGGGGGCCTACAATGAGCAGTTCTTC. This codes for CAWSEIGGAYNEQFF.

The V and J genes are TRBV15 and TRBJ2-5, with 7 bases identical to TRBD1. V lost 5 bases, J lost 3 bases, and 9 bases stayed unmatched. In germline, CDR1 is LNHNV, CDR2 YYDKDF (reference sequence). CDR3 length: 15 amino acids. The chain's CDR3 is CATSGEPGTEETQYF. CDR3 nucleotide sequence: TGTGCCACCAGCGGCGAGCCCGGGACAGAAGAGACCCAGTACTTC. The full variable domain, in which reference TRBV15 and TRBJ2-5 provide the parts outside the CDR3, is DAMVIQNPRYQVTQFGKPVTLSCSQTLNHNVMYWYQQKSSQAPKLLFHYYDKDFNNEADTPDNFQSRRPNTSFCFLDIRSPGLGDTAMYLCATSGEPGTEETQYFGPGTRLLVL.

The chain uses TRBV5-6 and TRBJ2-1; 13 bases match TRBD2. The CDR3 totals 17 residues. Germline assignment: CDR1 SGHDT and CDR2 YYEEEE. Germline trimming cut 4 bases from V and 5 bases from J; bases unmatched to any gene: 9. CDR3 DNA sequence: TGTGCCAGCAGCCAATGGACTAGCGGGGGCACCCACAATGAGCAGTTCTTC. Protein sequence: CASSQWTSGGTHNEQFF.

This clone came up once. This chain's CDR3 is CASSLAGGPTDTQYF. The CDR3 nucleotides read TGTGCCAGCAGCTTAGCGGGAGGGCCCACAGATACGCAGTATTTT. V usage is TRBV7-3 and J usage is TRBJ2-3; 9 bases are shared with TRBD2. The CDR3 consists of 15 residues. J was trimmed by 2 bases and V by 2 bases; bases with no gene match: 2. Germline lookup yields CDR1 SGHTA and CDR2 FQGTGA.

J is TRBJ1-2 and V is TRBV27; D gene uncertain. CDR3 length: 15 amino acids. V was clipped by 5 bases and J by 4 bases, with 17 bases between them. Germline V gene data show CDR1 as MNHEY and CDR2 as SMNVEV (reference sequence). Here the CDR3 reads CASSPHLGAAYGYTF. Written as DNA, the CDR3 is TGTGCCAGCAGTCCCCATTTGGGAGCCGCCTATGGCTACACCTTC.

The V gene is TRBV19, the J gene TRBJ1-1; tentative D call: TRBD1 (6 bases). Germline CDR1 reads LNHDA; CDR2 reads SQIVND (reference sequence). V was pared by 9 bases and J by 8 bases, with 19 bases between. This CDR3 has 13 residues. The CDR3 DNA sequence: TGTGCCAGCTCCGGGACAACATTCGGAGAAGCTTTCTTT. The encoded protein is CASSGTTFGEAFF. Filled out from reference TRBV19 and TRBJ1-1, the complete variable domain reads DGGITQSPKYLFRKEGQNVTLSCEQNLNHDAMYWYRQDPGQGLRLIYYSQIVNDFQKGDIAEGYSVSREKKESFPLTVTSAQKNPTAFYLCASSGTTFGEAFFGQGTRLTVV.

In regard to this clone: Additional DNA sequences in this sample encode the identical CDR3. The chain joins TRBV6-5 to TRBJ2-7, with TRBD2 matching 12 bases. Trimming at V came to 6 bases and at J to 4 bases, leaving 1 base not matched to a gene. CDR1 and CDR2 from the germline V gene are MNHEY and SVGAGI. This CDR3 has 13 residues. CDR3 residues: CASRTSGSYEQYF. Written as DNA, the CDR3 is TGTGCCAGCAGGACTAGCGGGAGTTACGAGCAGTACTTC.

The rearrangement uses TRBV2 and TRBJ2-3; 12 bases line up with TRBD2. The CDR3 extends over 17 amino acids. CDR1 is SNHLY and CDR2 is FYNNEI in the germline V gene. V lost 0 bases, J lost 4 bases, and 5 bases stayed unmatched. This chain's CDR3 is CASSEALLAGGSDTQYF. The CDR3 region has the DNA TGTGCCAGCAGTGAAGCGCTTCTAGCGGGAGGGTCAGATACGCAGTATTTT. Using reference TRBV2 and TRBJ2-3 for the parts outside the CDR3, the full variable domain is EPEVTQTPSHQVTQMGQEVILRCVPISNHLYFYWYRQILGQKVEFLVSFYNNEISEKSEIFDDQFSVERPDGSNFTLKIRSTKLEDSAMYFCASSEALLAGGSDTQYFGPGTRLTVL.

This chain joins TRBV5-5 and TRBJ2-7, with 8 bases matching TRBD1. Germline V gene sequence: CDR1 SGHKS, CDR2 YYEKEE (reference sequence). With 4 bases clipped from V and 3 bases from J, the junction kept 3 bases outside the gene matches. CDR3 length equals 13 residues. CDR3 nucleotide sequence: TGTGCCAGCAGCCCAGGGGGCGACTACGAGCAGTACTTC. Translating gives CASSPGGDYEQYF.

The chain carries TRBV4-3 and TRBJ2-1, with D perhaps matching TRBD1 (5 bases). The CDR3 is 12 amino acids. The germline gives CDR1 LGHNA, CDR2 YSLEER. V was clipped by 0 bases and J by 13 bases, with 10 bases between them. The DNA for the CDR3 is TGCGCCAGCAGCCAAGACAGGGCTACACAGTTCTTC. It codes for CASSQDRATQFF.

V gene TRBV27 combines with J gene TRBJ2-2, with a tentative D call TRBD1 (6 bases). Germline-derived CDR1 and CDR2 are MNHEY and SMNVEV (reference sequence). Trimming pared 5 bases from V and 6 bases from J, leaving 16 bases between. The CDR3 runs 15 residues. The CDR3: CASSLWGPLAGELFF. The CDR3 coding sequence is TGTGCCAGCAGTCTATGGGGGCCCTTGGCCGGGGAGCTGTTTTTT.

V gene TRBV9 combines with J gene TRBJ2-7, with a tentative D call TRBD2 (6 bases). Germline CDR1 SGDLS, CDR2 YYNGEE. Deletions cut 0 bases from V and 3 bases from J, with 13 bases between. The CDR3 length is 15 residues. CDR3 DNA: TGTGCCAGCAGCGTAGGGGGGGACCCCAACTACGAGCAGTACTTC. Translation: CASSVGGDPNYEQYF.

The chain is built from TRBV4-3 and TRBJ2-5, with 11 bases aligning to TRBD2. V gave up 0 bases and J gave up 2 bases; unmatched junction bases: 8. Germline values: CDR1 LGHNA, CDR2 YSLEER. This CDR3 region has 18 residues. In DNA, the CDR3 is TGCGCCAGCAGCCAAGACCCCCTGGTAGCGGGGGGGCAAGAGACCCAGTACTTC. Translated, it gives CASSQDPLVAGGQETQYF.

The chain has TRBV5-1 and TRBJ2-2; D is possibly TRBD1 (6 bases). This CDR3 has 15 residues. The V gene lost 3 bases and the J gene lost 6 bases, with 15 bases spanning the gap. Germline V gives CDR1 SGHRS, CDR2 YFSETQ. The CDR3 coding sequence is TGCGCCAGCAGCTCCGGGACAACGGGTCCCGGGGAGCTGTTTTTT. Translated: CASSSGTTGPGELFF. The whole variable domain, filled in from reference TRBV5-1 and TRBJ2-2, reads KAGVTQTPRYLIKTRGQQVTLSCSPISGHRSVSWYQQTPGQGLQFLFEYFSETQRNKGNFPGRFSGRQFSNSRSEMNVSTLELGDSALYLCASSSGTTGPGELFFGEGSRLTVL.

J is TRBJ2-1 and V is TRBV5-1, with a weak D call TRBD2 (6 bases). The CDR3 sequence is 15 residues long. From germline, CDR1 is SGHRS and CDR2 YFSETQ. The germline V and J ends were trimmed by 0 bases and 4 bases, with 11 bases remaining between them. The CDR3 DNA reads as TGCGCCAGCAGCTTGGAATTTAGCGGATACAATGAGCAGTTCTTC. As protein: CASSLEFSGYNEQFF.

The chain links TRBV4-3 to TRBJ1-1; 8 bases map to TRBD1. The CDR3 is made up of 15 amino acids. The ends lost 5 bases at V and 1 base at J; junction bases unmatched: 6. CDR1 and CDR2 from the germline V gene are LGHNA and YSLEER. The CDR3 nucleotides are TGCGCCAGCAGCGTATTCAGGGGGCCGAACACTGAAGCTTTCTTT. This codes for CASSVFRGPNTEAFF.

The chain recombines TRBV11-2 with TRBJ1-2; D possibly corresponds to TRBD1 (5 bases). Germline V lookup: CDR1 SGHAT, CDR2 FQNNGV. This CDR3 contains 13 residues. V shed 1 base and J shed 4 bases, with 7 bases lying between them. DNA of the CDR3: TGTGCCAGCAGCTTAGGTCAGGGCTATGGCTACACCTTC. Amino acid sequence: CASSLGQGYGYTF.

This chain connects TRBV5-1 to TRBJ2-5; D unclear. This CDR3 contains 13 residues. Germline-derived CDR1 and CDR2 are SGHRS and YFSETQ. V was pared by 4 bases and J by 3 bases, with 10 bases between. The CDR3 nucleotides are TGCGCCAGCAGCCCAGGCCAGGAAGAGACCCAGTACTTC. This gives the protein CASSPGQEETQYF.

V is TRBV11-2 and J is TRBJ2-2; 12 nucleotides agree with TRBD2. The V gene end was trimmed by 6 bases and the J gene end by 2 bases; junction bases not matched to a gene: 13. Per germline, CDR1 SGHAT and CDR2 FQNNGV. The CDR3 loop spans 19 amino acids. The CDR3, as DNA: TGTGCCAGCAGGCCCGGCTTGGGGGGACTAGCGGGCAACACCGGGGAGCTGTTTTTT. Its protein product is CASRPGLGGLAGNTGELFF.

The chain joins TRBV7-9 to TRBJ2-1, with 10 bases lining up with TRBD2. V lost 4 bases and J lost 3; bases outside the gene matches: 9. The CDR3 runs to 17 residues. Germline lookup yields CDR1 SEHNR and CDR2 FQNEAQ (reference sequence). As DNA, the CDR3 is TGTGCCAGCAGCTACACACTAGCGGGGATTAACTACAATGAGCAGTTCTTC. Protein product: CASSYTLAGINYNEQFF. Combining the CDR3 with reference TRBV7-9 and TRBJ2-1 gives the whole variable domain DTGVSQNPRHKITKRGQNVTFRCDPISEHNRLYWYRQTLGQGPEFLTYFQNEAQLEKSRLLSDRFSAERPKGSFSTLEIQRTEQGDSAMYLCASSYTLAGINYNEQFFGPGTRLTVL.

The rearrangement joins TRBV7-2 to TRBJ1-1; possibly TRBD1 for D (6 bases). Germline assignment: CDR1 SGHTA and CDR2 FQGNSA. V shed 2 bases and J shed 3 bases, with 16 bases lying between them. The CDR3 extends over 16 amino acids. DNA of the CDR3: TGTGCCAGCAGCTTACCTACGACAGGTCGGGACACTGAAGCTTTCTTT. Residues: CASSLPTTGRDTEAFF.

This rearrangement joins TRBV7-9 to TRBJ2-5, with D perhaps matching TRBD1 (5 bases). Trimming cost V 0 bases and J 3 bases, with 11 bases left between them. CDR1 is SEHNR, CDR2 FQNEAQ, per germline (reference sequence). The CDR3 is made up of 15 amino acids. CDR3 in DNA: TGTGCCAGCAGCTTAGCAGGGTCCAGGGAAGAGACCCAGTACTTC. This codes for CASSLAGSREETQYF.

The chain employs TRBV7-2 and TRBJ2-1; 8 nucleotides agree with TRBD2. V lost 2 bases to trimming and J lost 9 bases; unmatched junction nucleotides: 9. CDR1 is SGHTA, CDR2 FQGNSA, per germline. CDR3 length: 15 residues. The CDR3 nucleotides read TGTGCCAGCAGCTTAACGGGGGGGGACCGCGGTGAGCAGTTCTTC. Encoded protein: CASSLTGGDRGEQFF.